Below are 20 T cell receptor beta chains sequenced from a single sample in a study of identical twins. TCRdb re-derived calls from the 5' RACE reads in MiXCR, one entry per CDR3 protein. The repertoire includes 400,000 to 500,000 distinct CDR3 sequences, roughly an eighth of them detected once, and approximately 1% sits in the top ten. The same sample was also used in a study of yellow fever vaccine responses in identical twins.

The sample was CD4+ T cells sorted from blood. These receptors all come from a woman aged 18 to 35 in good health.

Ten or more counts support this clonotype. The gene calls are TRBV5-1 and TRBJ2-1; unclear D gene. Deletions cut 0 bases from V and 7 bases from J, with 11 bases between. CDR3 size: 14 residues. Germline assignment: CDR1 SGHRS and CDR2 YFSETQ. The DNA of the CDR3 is TGCGCCAGCAGCTTGGGGGTTGCCGTAAATGAGCAGTTCTTC. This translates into CASSLGVAVNEQFF.

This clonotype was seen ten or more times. The CDR3 nucleotides are TGTGCCAGCTCACCACCTTTCGTGGGAGCTGAGCAGTTCTTC. Protein product: CASSPPFVGAEQFF. The gene calls are TRBV18 and TRBJ2-1, with a tentative D call TRBD2 (5 bases). Per germline, CDR1 KGHSH and CDR2 LQKENI. The CDR3 has 14 amino acids. V lost 0 bases and J 9 bases, leaving 12 bases between the germline ends.

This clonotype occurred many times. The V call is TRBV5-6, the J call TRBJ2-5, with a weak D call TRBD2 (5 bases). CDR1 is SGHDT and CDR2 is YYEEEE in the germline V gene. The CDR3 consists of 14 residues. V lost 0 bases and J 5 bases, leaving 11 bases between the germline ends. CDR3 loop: CASSLDGRGETQYF. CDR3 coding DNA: TGTGCCAGCAGCTTGGATGGCAGAGGGGAGACCCAGTACTTC.

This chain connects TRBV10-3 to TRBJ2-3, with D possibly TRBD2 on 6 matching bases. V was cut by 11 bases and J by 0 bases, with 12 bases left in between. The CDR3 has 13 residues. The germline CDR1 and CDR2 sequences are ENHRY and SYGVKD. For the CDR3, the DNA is TGTGCCGCCAACGGGGGTAGCACAGATACGCAGTATTTT. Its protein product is CAANGGSTDTQYF.

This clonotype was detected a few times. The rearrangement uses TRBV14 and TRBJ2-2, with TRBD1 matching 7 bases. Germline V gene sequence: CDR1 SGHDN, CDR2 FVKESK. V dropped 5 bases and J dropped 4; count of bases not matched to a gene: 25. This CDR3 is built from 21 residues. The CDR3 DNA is TGTGCCAGCAGCGAGATATGGGCGACAGGGATGGTACTTCGAGGCACCGGGGAGCTGTTTTTT. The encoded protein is CASSEIWATGMVLRGTGELFF.

CDR3 sequence reads: CASSLEGWGAQYF. The CDR3 DNA is TGTGCCAGCAGCTTAGAGGGGTGGGGCGCCCAGTACTTC. V and J are TRBV7-8 and TRBJ2-5, with D possibly TRBD1 on 5 matching bases. Trimming took 1 base from V and 9 from J, leaving 12 bases between them. Germline V gives CDR1 SGHVS, CDR2 FQNEAQ. This CDR3 region has 13 residues. Using reference TRBV7-8 and TRBJ2-5 for the parts outside the CDR3, the full variable domain is GAGVSQSPRYKVAKRGQDVALRCDPISGHVSLFWYQQALGQGPEFLTYFQNEAQLDKSGLPSDRFFAERPEGSVSTLKIQRTQQEDSAVYLCASSLEGWGAQYFGPGTRLLVL.

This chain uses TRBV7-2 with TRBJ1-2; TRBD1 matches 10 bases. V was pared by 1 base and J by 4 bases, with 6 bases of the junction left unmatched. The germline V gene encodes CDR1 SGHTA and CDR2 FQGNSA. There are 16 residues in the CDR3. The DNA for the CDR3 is TGTGCCAGCAGCTTAGGACAGGGGGCGCAGAGCTATGGCTACACCTTC. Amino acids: CASSLGQGAQSYGYTF.

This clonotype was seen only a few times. This chain's CDR3 is CASSLGRQPNEQFF. CDR3 in DNA: TGCGCCAGCAGCTTGGGTCGGCAGCCCAATGAGCAGTTCTTC. V usage is TRBV5-1 and J usage is TRBJ2-1; no reliable D call. The CDR3 sequence is 14 residues long. Deletions cut 0 bases from V and 6 bases from J, with 10 bases between. Germline-derived CDR1 and CDR2 are SGHRS and YFSETQ.

The DNA of the CDR3 is TGTGCCAGCAGTCCAAACACAGGGGCGCGGGTTATGAGCACTGAAGCTTTCTTT. It specifies CASSPNTGARVMSTEAFF. The rearrangement links TRBV27 to TRBJ1-1; 7 bases map to TRBD1. The junction had 19 bases not matched to a gene; V was cut back by 5 bases and J by 4 bases. CDR1 is MNHEY, CDR2 SMNVEV, per germline (reference sequence). CDR3 size: 18 residues.

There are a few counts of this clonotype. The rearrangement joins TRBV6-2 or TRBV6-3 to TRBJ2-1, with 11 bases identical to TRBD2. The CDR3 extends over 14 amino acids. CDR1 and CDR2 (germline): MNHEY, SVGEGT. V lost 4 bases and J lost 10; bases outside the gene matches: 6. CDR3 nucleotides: TGTGCCAGCAGTTCGATGGGACTAGCGGAAGAGCAGTTCTTC. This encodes CASSSMGLAEEQFF.

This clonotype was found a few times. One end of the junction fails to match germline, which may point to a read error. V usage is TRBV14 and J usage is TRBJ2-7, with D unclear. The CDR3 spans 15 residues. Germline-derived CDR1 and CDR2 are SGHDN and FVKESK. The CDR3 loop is CASNQVSLFAYEQYF. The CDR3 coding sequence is TGTGCCAGCAACCAAGTCAGTCTTTTCGCCTACGAGCAGTACTTC.

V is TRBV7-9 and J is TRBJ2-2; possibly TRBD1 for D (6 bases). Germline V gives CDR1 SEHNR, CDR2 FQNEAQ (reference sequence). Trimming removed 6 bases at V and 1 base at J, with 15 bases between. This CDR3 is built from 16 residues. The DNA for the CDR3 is TGTGCCAGCAGTTCAGCGCCAGGGGTGAACACCGGGGAGCTGTTTTTT. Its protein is CASSSAPGVNTGELFF.

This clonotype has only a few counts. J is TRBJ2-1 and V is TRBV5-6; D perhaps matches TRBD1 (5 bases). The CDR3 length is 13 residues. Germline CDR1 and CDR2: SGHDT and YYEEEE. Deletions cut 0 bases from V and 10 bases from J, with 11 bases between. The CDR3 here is CASSLGRGAEQFF. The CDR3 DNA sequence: TGTGCCAGCAGCTTGGGTAGGGGTGCGGAGCAGTTCTTC.

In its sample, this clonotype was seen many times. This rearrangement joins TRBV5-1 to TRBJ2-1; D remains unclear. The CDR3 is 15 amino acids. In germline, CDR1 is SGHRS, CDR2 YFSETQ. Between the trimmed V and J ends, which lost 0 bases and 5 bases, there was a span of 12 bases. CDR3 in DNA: TGCGCCAGCAGCTTGGGGGCGACCCAACACAATGAGCAGTTCTTC. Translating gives CASSLGATQHNEQFF.

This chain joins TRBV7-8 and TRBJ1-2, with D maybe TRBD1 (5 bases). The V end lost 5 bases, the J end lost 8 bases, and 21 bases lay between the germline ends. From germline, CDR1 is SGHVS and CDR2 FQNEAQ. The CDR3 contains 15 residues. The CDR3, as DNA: TGTGCCAGCAGCCCAACCGGGACTCAAACCGCGGGCTACACCTTC. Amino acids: CASSPTGTQTAGYTF.

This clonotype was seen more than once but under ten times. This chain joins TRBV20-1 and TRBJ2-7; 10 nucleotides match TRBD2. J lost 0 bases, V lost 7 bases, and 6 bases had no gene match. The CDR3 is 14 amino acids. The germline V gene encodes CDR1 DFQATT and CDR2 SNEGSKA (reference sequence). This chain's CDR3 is CSGSGLAASYEQYF. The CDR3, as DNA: TGCAGTGGGAGCGGACTAGCGGCCTCCTACGAGCAGTACTTC.

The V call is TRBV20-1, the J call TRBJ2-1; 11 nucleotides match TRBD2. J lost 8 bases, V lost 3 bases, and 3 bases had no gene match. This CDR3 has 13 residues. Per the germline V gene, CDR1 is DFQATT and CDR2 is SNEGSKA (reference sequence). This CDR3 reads CSASGLAGYEQFF. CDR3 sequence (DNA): TGCAGTGCTAGTGGACTAGCGGGTTATGAGCAGTTCTTC.

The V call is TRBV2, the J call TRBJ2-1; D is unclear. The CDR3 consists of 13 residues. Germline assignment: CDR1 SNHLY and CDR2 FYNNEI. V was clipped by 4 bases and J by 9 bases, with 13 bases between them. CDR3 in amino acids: CASSGQAGGEQFF. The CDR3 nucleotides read TGTGCCAGCAGTGGACAAGCTGGTGGTGAGCAGTTCTTC.

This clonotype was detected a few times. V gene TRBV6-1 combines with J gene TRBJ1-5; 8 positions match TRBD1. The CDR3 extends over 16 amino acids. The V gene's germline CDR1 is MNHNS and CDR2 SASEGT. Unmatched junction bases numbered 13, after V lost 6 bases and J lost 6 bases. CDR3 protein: CASRPLDRGGGQPQHF. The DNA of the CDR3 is TGTGCCAGCAGACCACTTGACAGGGGAGGCGGTCAGCCCCAGCATTTT.

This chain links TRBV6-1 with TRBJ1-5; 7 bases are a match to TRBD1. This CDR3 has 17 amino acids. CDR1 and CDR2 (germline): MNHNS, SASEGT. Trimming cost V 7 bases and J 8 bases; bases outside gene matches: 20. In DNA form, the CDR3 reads TGTGCCAGCACGTCCCCGCTAGGGACAGTAAGAGGGGAGCCCCAGCATTTT. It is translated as CASTSPLGTVRGEPQHF.